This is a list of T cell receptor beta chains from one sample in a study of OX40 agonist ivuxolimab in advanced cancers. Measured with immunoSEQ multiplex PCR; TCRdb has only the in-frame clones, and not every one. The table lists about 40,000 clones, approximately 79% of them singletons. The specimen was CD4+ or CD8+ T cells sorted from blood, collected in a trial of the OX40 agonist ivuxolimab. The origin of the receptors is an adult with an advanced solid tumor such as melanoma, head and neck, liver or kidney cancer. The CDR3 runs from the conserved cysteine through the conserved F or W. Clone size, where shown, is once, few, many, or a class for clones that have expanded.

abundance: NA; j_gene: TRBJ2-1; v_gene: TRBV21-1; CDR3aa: CASSSGTSGGVPWWLNEQFF
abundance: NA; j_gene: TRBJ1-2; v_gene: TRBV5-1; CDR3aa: CASSLGGNYGYTF
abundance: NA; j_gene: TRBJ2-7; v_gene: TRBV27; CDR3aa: CASSPLAGSSYEQYF
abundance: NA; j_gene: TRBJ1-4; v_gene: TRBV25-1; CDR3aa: CASSSGPSSGKLFF
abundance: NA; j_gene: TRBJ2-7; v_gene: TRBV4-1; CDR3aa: CASSPTPAAEEQYF
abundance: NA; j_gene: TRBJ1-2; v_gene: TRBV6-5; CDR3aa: CASRGANYGYTF
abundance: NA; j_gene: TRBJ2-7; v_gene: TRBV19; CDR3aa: CASRGQAGGYEQYF
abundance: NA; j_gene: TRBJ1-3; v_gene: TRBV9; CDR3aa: CASSSRSGAGNTIYF
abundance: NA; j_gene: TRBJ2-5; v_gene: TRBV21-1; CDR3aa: CASSNLRGESEETQYF
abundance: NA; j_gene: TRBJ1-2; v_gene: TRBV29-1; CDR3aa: CSVAVGYGYTF
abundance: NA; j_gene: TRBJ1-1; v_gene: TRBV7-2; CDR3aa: CASSSYRGNTEAFF
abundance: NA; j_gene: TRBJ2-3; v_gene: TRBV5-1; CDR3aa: CASSFQTSTDTQYF
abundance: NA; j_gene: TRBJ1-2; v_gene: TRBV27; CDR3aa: CASSLSPGPPYGYTF
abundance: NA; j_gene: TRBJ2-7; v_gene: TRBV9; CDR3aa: CASSVGSSGAYEQYF
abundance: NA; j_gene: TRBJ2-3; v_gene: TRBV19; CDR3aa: CASSMGLAADTQYF
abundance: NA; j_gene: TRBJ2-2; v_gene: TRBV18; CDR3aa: CASSPPVGRQNTGELFF
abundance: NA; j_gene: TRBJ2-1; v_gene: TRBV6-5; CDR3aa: CASSDVGGEFF
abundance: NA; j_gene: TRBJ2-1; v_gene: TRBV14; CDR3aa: CASSYRDAYNEQFF
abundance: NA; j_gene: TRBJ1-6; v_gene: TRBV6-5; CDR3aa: CASSPGRVSNSPLHF
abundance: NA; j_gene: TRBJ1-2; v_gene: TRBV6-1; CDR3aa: CASSQVDRGGGYTF
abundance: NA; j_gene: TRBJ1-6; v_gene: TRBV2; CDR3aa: CASTRTDYNSPLHF
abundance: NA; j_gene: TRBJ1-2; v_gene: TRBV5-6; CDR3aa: CASTRDRNYGYTF
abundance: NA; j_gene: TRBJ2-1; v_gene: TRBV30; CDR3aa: CAWSEAGMGVGEFF
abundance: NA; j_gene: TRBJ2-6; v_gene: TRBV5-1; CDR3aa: CASSSQGPGANVLTF
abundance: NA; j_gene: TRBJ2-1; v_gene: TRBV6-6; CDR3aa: CASLGTGYGNEQFF
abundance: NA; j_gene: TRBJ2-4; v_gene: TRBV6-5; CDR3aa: CASSQGPPNIQYF
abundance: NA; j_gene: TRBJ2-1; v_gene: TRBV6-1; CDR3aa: CASSGLAGGPYEQFF
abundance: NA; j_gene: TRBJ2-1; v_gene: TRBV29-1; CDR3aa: CSVLAGGDGAQFF
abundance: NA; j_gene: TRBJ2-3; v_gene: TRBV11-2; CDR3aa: CASERGGRTDTQYF
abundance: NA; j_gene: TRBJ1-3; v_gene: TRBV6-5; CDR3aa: CASIQGSGNTIYF
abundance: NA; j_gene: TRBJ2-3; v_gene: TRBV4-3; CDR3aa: CASSQDLGLPTQYF
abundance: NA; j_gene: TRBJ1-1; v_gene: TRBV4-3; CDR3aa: CASSPGQGAPRGTEAFF
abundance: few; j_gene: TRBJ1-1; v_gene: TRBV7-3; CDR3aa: CASSKTGGTEAFF
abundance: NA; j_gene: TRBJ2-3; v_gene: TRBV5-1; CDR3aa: CASTTVFSLSSTDTQYF
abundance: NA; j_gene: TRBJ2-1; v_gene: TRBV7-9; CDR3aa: CASSLTSGGANEQFF
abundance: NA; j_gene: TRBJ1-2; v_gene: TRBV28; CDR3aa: CASIMGMAGGAYGYTF
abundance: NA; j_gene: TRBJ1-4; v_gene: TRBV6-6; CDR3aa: CASSTTGRATNEKLFF
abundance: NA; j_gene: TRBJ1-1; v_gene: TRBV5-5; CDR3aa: CASSSQVLNTEAFF
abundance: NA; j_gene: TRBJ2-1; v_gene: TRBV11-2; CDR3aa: CASSHSGARVYNEQFF
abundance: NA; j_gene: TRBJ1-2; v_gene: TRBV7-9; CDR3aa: CASSLARDYTF
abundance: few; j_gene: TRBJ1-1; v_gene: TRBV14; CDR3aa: CASSTRGGNTEAFF
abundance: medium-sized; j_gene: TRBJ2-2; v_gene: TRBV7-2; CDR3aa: CASSLSAVELFF
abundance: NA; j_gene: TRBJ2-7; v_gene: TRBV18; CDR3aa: CASSPGADSSYEQYF
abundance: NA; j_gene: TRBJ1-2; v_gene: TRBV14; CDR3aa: CASSRQVARGYTF
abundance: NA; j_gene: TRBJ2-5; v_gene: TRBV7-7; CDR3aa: CASSIGTSGEETQYF
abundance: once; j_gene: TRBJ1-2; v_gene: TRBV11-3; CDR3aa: CASSLAGNGYTF
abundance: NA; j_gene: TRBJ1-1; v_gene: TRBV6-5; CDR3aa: CASTNGVNTEAFF
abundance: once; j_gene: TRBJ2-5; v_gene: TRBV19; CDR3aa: CASSMEETQYF
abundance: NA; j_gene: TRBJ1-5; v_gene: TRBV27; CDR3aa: CASRGPGRQPQHF
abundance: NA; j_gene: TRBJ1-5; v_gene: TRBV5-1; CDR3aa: CASSPGTGGSQPQHF
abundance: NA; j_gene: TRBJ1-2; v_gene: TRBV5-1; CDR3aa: CASRHGTNYGYTF
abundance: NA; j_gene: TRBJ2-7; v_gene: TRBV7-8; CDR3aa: CASSLVGTGTYEQYF
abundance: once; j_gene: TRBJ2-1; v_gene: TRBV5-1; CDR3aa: CASSYAGGPYNEQFF
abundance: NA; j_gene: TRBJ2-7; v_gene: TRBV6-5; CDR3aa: CASSYSSGLSYEQYF
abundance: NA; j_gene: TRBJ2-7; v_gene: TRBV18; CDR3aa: CASSPTSQGALGEQYF
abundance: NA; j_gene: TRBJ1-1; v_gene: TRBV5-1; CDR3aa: CASSFSGLNTEAFF
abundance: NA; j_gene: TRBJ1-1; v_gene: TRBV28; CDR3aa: CASKKQGEGTEAFF
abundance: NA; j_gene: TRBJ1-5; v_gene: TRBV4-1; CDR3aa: CASSQHWTKFSNQPQHF
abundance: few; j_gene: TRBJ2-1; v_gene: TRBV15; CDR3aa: CATSRGTGGYNEQFF